This is a list of T cell receptor beta chains from one sample in a study of cytomegalovirus exposure and HLA in healthy donors. Sequencing used immunoSEQ multiplex PCR; TCRdb keeps in-frame clones, though not all of them. This table has 150,000 to 200,000 clones, approximately 80% appearing once. What was sequenced was PBMCs. Receptors were obtained from a woman in her forties in good health and CMV-seronegative. CDR3s include the opening cysteine and the closing phenylalanine or tryptophan. The order of the fields is clone size, J gene, V gene, D gene, CDR3 DNA, CDR3 protein. A D gene is named only where the DNA matches it firmly. The size of a clone is reported for some rows only, either as once, few or many, or as a class for expanded clones.

>NA|TRBJ1-2|TRBV5-1|NA
TGCGCCAGCAGCTTTGAGTCGACAACCTATGGCTACACCTTC
CASSFESTTYGYTF
>NA|TRBJ2-3|TRBV7-9|NA
TGTGCCAGCAGCTTAATGGAGGGGATGAGCACAGATACGCAGTATTTT
CASSLMEGMSTDTQYF
>few|TRBJ2-7|TRBV9|TRBD1
TGTGCCAGCAGCGTATCCTTGGGACAGGGGGCGTCTGAGCAGTACTTC
CASSVSLGQGASEQYF
>once|TRBJ2-7|TRBV11-2|NA
TGTGCCAGCAGCTTATCCACCGTGCCGAGGGAGCAGTACTTC
CASSLSTVPREQYF
>NA|TRBJ2-5|TRBV4-2|NA
TGTGCCAGCAGCCAAGGGGGGGGGCGGACCCAGTACTTC
CASSQGGGRTQYF
>once|TRBJ2-2|TRBV4-1|NA
TGCGCCAGCAGCCAGATCATCCCCCGCGGGGCCCTCACCGGGGAGCTGTTTTTT
CASSQIIPRGALTGELFF
>NA|TRBJ2-7|TRBV28|NA
TGTGCCAGCAGTGTACTCCCAGGGCAACTCTCCTACGAGCAGTACTTC
CASSVLPGQLSYEQYF
>NA|TRBJ1-1|TRBV11-2|NA
TGTGCCAGCAACCCGACAGGTTACACTGAAGCTTTCTTT
CASNPTGYTEAFF
>NA|TRBJ2-7|TRBV7-9|TRBD2
TGTGCCAGCAGCTTCCCGCCGGGGGGTATGTACGAGCAGTACTTC
CASSFPPGGMYEQYF
>NA|TRBJ2-7|TRBV27|TRBD1
TGTGCCAGCAGTTTCAGGACAGGGTGGAACGAGCAGTACTTC
CASSFRTGWNEQYF
>NA|TRBJ2-7|TRBV5-1|NA
TGCGCCAGCAGCCTGACTAAAGGCGAGCAGTACTTC
CASSLTKGEQYF
>NA|TRBJ1-5|TRBV7-9|NA
TGTGCCAGCAGCTTAGAAGGAGGTCAACCCCAGCATTTT
CASSLEGGQPQHF
>NA|TRBJ2-2|TRBV5-6|TRBD1
TGTGCCAGCAGCGCCCGGTGGACAGGGACGTACGGGGAGCTGTTTTTT
CASSARWTGTYGELFF
>NA|TRBJ1-1|TRBV12-5|NA
TGTGCTAGTGGTTTGGGGTCGGGGGAAGCTTTCTTT
CASGLGSGEAFF
>NA|TRBJ2-2|TRBV7-3|TRBD1
TGTGCCAGCAGCTCCTCAGGGGGCGCGAACACCGGGGAGCTGTTTTTT
CASSSSGGANTGELFF
>NA|TRBJ2-1|TRBV19|NA
TGTGCCAGTAGTATCTCGGCGGGCTCATGGAATGAGCAGTTCTTC
CASSISAGSWNEQFF
>NA|TRBJ1-2|TRBV30|TRBD1
TGTGCCTGGAGGGACAGGGGGACGCACGGCTACACCTTC
CAWRDRGTHGYTF
>NA|TRBJ1-2|TRBV5-6|NA
TGTGCCAGCACCGAGACAGGTTATTATGGCTACACCTTC
CASTETGYYGYTF
>NA|TRBJ2-7|TRBV27|TRBD2
TGTGCCAGCAGTTTATCGCTGGGGGGGGAGCAGTACTTC
CASSLSLGGEQYF
>NA|TRBJ2-7|TRBV4-1|TRBD1
TGCGCCAGCAGCCAAGCGGGACAGTACGGCGAGCAGTACTTC
CASSQAGQYGEQYF
>NA|TRBJ1-5|TRBV6-6|NA
TGTGCCAGCAGTTACTGGCAGGCCGATCAGCCCCAGCATTTT
CASSYWQADQPQHF
>NA|TRBJ2-2|TRBV10-1|NA
TGCGCCACTCTCAGACACCCTCCAAACACCGGGGAGCTGTTTTTT
CATLRHPPNTGELFF
>NA|TRBJ2-1|TRBV19|NA
TGTGCCACCAGACAGAATTCCTGCAATGAGCAGTTCTTC
CATRQNSCNEQFF
>NA|TRBJ2-1|TRBV14|NA
TGTGCCAGCAGCCTCTCCAGGACAGCTGGATACAATGAGCAGTTCTTC
CASSLSRTAGYNEQFF
>NA|TRBJ2-1|TRBV28|TRBD1
TGTGCCAGCAGTACAAGGGGGCGGAAGGGCAATGAGCAGTTCTTC
CASSTRGRKGNEQFF
>NA|TRBJ2-2|TRBV5-1|TRBD2
TGCGCCAGCAGCCAAACTAGCGGGGGGGCCCCCGGGGAGCTGTTTTTT
CASSQTSGGAPGELFF
>NA|TRBJ1-5|TRBV19|NA
TGTGCCAGTAGTATAGGAGGGCAGCCCCAGCATTTT
CASSIGGQPQHF
>NA|TRBJ1-4|TRBV2|NA
TGTGCCGGCAGTGATGGCAGGGTGAAGGAAAAACTGTTTTTT
CAGSDGRVKEKLFF
>NA|TRBJ1-5|TRBV19|TRBD1
TGTGCCAGTAGTCCCTCGACAGGGGTGGGCAATCAGCCCCAGCATTTT
CASSPSTGVGNQPQHF
>NA|TRBJ2-5|TRBV7-6|NA
TGTGCCAGCAGCTCGAGTAACCAAGAGACCCAGTACTTC
CASSSSNQETQYF
>NA|TRBJ1-4|TRBV28|NA
TGTGCCAGCAGGGGGGCCTCAACTAATGAAAAACTGTTTTTT
CASRGASTNEKLFF
>NA|TRBJ2-5|TRBV25-1|TRBD2
TGTGCCAGCAGTGAATTTGATAGCGGGAGTCCTCAGTACTTC
CASSEFDSGSPQYF
>NA|TRBJ2-1|TRBV7-9|NA
TGTGCCAGCAGCTTATTTACAGGAAGAGATGAGCAGTTCTTC
CASSLFTGRDEQFF
>NA|TRBJ1-3|TRBV16|NA
TGTGCCAGCAGCCAACCTGACAGCGCTTATGGAAACACCATATATTTT
CASSQPDSAYGNTIYF
>few|TRBJ2-7|TRBV7-9|NA
TGTGCCAGCGCTGCGTTCCTCTCCTACGAGCAGTACTTC
CASAAFLSYEQYF
>NA|TRBJ2-7|TRBV4-3|NA
TGCGCCAGCAGCCAAGAGGCAGGTCCCTACGAGCAGTACTTC
CASSQEAGPYEQYF
>NA|TRBJ1-5|TRBV5-8|NA
TGTGCCAGCAGCTGGGGGGGGTCTAGCAATCAGCCCCAGCATTTT
CASSWGGSSNQPQHF
>NA|TRBJ1-1|TRBV9|NA
TGTGCCAGCAGCGTAGTCCAGGGAAACACTGAAGCTTTCTTT
CASSVVQGNTEAFF
>NA|TRBJ1-4|TRBV4-3|TRBD1
TGCGCCAGCAGCCAAGCGGGACAGGGGATCGAAAAACTGTTTTTT
CASSQAGQGIEKLFF
>NA|TRBJ2-1|TRBV28|TRBD2
TGTGCCAGCAGTTTGGGACTAGCGGGAGCCAATGAGCAGTTCTTC
CASSLGLAGANEQFF
>NA|TRBJ2-3|TRBV5-1|NA
TGCGCCAGCAGTGCAGGCACTAGCACAGATACGCAGTATTTT
CASSAGTSTDTQYF
>NA|TRBJ2-3|TRBV7-2|TRBD2
TGTGCCAGCAGCTTAGCGTCTAGCGGGAGGGATACGCAGTATTTT
CASSLASSGRDTQYF
>NA|TRBJ2-7|TRBV5-1|TRBD1
TGCGCCAGCAGCTTCCGGACAGGGAAGTCCTACGAGCAGTACTTC
CASSFRTGKSYEQYF
>NA|TRBJ2-1|TRBV7-6|NA
TGTGCCAGCAGCTTAGCGGGGGGGCCTGGCAATGAGCAGTTCTTC
CASSLAGGPGNEQFF
>NA|TRBJ2-7|TRBV28|NA
TGTGCCAGCAGTTTGGCAGGGGGGACATACGAGCAGTACTTC
CASSLAGGTYEQYF
>once|TRBJ2-3|TRBV28|NA
TGTGCCAGCAGTTTATCCGGTGCGGGGTCACGGCGCACAGATACGCAGTATTTT
CASSLSGAGSRRTDTQYF
>NA|TRBJ2-3|TRBV2|NA
TGTGCCAGCCGAGGTCAGACGATCACAGATACGCAGTATTTT
CASRGQTITDTQYF
>NA|TRBJ1-2|TRBV4-2|NA
TGTGCCAGCAGCCAAGACGGGGCTAACTATGGCTACACCTTC
CASSQDGANYGYTF
>NA|TRBJ1-5|TRBV9|NA
TGTGCCAGCAGCGTGCACCCCTACAATCAGCCCCAGCATTTT
CASSVHPYNQPQHF
>NA|TRBJ1-2|TRBV28|NA
TGTGCCAGCTCCCTCGGAGTTGTTGGCTACACCTTC
CASSLGVVGYTF